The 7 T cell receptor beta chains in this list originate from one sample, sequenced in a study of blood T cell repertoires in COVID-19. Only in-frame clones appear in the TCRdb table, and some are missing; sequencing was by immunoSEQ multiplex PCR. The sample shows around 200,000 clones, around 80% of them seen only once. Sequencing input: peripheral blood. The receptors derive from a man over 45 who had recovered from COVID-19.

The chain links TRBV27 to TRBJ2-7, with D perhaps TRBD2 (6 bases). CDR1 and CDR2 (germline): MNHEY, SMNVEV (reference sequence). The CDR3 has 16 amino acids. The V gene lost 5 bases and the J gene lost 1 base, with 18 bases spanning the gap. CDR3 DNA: TGTGCCAGCAGTCCTAGTAGAGGGACTTTATCCTACGAGCAGTACTTC. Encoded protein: CASSPSRGTLSYEQYF.

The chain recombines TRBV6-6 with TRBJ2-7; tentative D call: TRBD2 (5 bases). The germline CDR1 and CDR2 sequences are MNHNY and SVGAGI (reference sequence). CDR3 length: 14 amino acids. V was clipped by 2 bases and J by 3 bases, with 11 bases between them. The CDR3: CASSYADRDYEQYF. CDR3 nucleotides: TGTGCCAGCAGTTACGCCGACCGGGACTACGAGCAGTACTTC.

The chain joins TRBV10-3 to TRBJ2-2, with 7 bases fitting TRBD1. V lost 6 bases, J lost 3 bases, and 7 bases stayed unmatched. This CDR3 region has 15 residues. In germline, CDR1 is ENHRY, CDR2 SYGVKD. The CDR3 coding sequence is TGTGCCATCAGCCGTGACAGGGTTGACACCGGGGAGCTGTTTTTT. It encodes CAISRDRVDTGELFF.

DNA of the CDR3: TGTGCCAGTAGCCGAGACAGGCGAGACACAGATACGCAGTATTTT. Translation gives CASSRDRRDTDTQYF. This sequence joins TRBV19 and TRBJ2-3; tentatively, D is TRBD1 (6 bases). This CDR3 has 15 residues. CDR1 LNHDA and CDR2 SQIVND come from the germline V gene (reference sequence). Trimming removed 6 bases from V and 2 bases from J, with 15 bases in between. The variable domain in full, with the rest retrieved from reference TRBV19 and TRBJ2-3, is DGGITQSPKYLFRKEGQNVTLSCEQNLNHDAMYWYRQDPGQGLRLIYYSQIVNDFQKGDIAEGYSVSREKKESFPLTVTSAQKNPTAFYLCASSRDRRDTDTQYFGPGTRLTVL.

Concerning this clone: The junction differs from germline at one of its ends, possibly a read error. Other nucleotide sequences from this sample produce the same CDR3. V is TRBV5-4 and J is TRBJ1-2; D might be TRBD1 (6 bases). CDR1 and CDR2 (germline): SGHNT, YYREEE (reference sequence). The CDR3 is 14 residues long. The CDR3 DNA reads TGTGCCAGCAGCTGGCAGGGGTTACGGTATGGTTACACCTTC. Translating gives CASSWQGLRYGYTF.

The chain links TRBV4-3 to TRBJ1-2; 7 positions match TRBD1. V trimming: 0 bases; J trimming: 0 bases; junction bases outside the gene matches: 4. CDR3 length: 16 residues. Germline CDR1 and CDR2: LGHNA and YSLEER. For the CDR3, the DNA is TGCGCCAGCAGCCAAGATGGACAGGCTCCTAACTATGGCTACACCTTC. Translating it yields CASSQDGQAPNYGYTF.

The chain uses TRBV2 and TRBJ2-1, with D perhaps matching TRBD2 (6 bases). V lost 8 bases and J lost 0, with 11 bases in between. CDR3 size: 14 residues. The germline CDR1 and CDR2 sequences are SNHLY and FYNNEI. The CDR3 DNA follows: TGTGCCAGCCGGGGAGGTAACTCCTACAATGAGCAGTTCTTC. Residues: CASRGGNSYNEQFF.